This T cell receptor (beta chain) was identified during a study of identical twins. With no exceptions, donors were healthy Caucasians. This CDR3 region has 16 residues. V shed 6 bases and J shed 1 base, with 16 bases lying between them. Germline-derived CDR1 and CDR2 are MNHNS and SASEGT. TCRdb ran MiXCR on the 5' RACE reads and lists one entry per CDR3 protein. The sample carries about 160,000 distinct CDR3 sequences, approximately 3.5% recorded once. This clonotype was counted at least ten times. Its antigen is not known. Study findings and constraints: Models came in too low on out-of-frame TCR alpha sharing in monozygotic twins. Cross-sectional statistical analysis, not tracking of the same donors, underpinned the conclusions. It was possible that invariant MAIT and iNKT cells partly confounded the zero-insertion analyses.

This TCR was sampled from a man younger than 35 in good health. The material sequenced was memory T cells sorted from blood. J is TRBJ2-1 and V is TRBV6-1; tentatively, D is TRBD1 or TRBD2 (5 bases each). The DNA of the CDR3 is TGTGCCAGCAGCCCGTGGGGGTCATCTTCCTACAATGAGCAGTTCTTC. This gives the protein CASSPWGSSSYNEQFF.